These T cell receptor beta chains were read from a single sample in a study of T cell changes during pregnancy in multiple sclerosis. Produced via immunoSEQ multiplex PCR; TCRdb's table is partial and in-frame only. In the table there are about 63,000 clones, about 94% of which are singletons. Sequenced material: CD8+ T cells from peripheral blood mononuclear cells, taken in the second trimester of pregnancy. The source is a female donor with multiple sclerosis, enrolled in a pregnancy study. Both conserved end residues are part of each CDR3. D genes are given only for firm matches. Rows may omit the clone size; those that give it use once, few, many or a size class.

>TRBJ2-5|TRBD1|NA|16|TRBV11-2
TGTGCCAGCAGCCCATGGACAGGGGGCGTGTTGGAGACCCAGTACTTC
CASSPWTGGVLETQYF
>TRBJ2-5|NA|NA|13|TRBV2
NA
CASSVGQGASFYF
>TRBJ2-7|TRBD1|NA|15|TRBV6-1
TGTGCCAGCAGTCCCGGGACAGGGGGATTCGCCGAGCAGTACTTC
CASSPGTGGFAEQYF
>TRBJ2-1|NA|NA|13|TRBV2
TGTGCCAGCAGCCCCCCCGTTAGAGATGAGCAGTTCTTC
CASSPPVRDEQFF
>TRBJ2-7|NA|NA|13|TRBV5-6
TGTGCCAGCACCCCAATTACAGGGAACGAGCAGTACTTC
CASTPITGNEQYF
>TRBJ1-2|NA|NA|14|TRBV4-3
TGCGCCAGCAGCCAAGATGGCGGAAGCTATGGCTACACCTTC
CASSQDGGSYGYTF
>TRBJ1-1|NA|NA|14|TRBV9
TGTGCCAGCAGCGTAACACAGATGAACACTGAAGCTTTCTTT
CASSVTQMNTEAFF
>TRBJ2-7|TRBD2|NA|13|TRBV18
TGTGCCAGCGCTAACGGACTAGCTGACGAGCAGTACTTC
CASANGLADEQYF
>TRBJ2-3|TRBD2|NA|15|TRBV27
TGTGCCAGCACGAGCGGGATCGCTAGCACAGATACGCAGTATTTT
CASTSGIASTDTQYF
>TRBJ1-3|NA|NA|15|TRBV9
TGTGCCAGCAGCGCCCAACCGGTTTCTGGAAACACCATATATTTT
CASSAQPVSGNTIYF
>TRBJ2-7|NA|NA|14|TRBV27
TGTGCCAGCAGTTTTGCAGGGGGGTACTACGAGCAGTACTTC
CASSFAGGYYEQYF
>TRBJ2-7|TRBD2|once|15|TRBV9
TGTGCCAGCAGCGTAGGTAGCGGGACCCTCTACGAGCAGTACTTC
CASSVGSGTLYEQYF
>TRBJ1-1|NA|NA|15|TRBV7-2
TGTGCCAGCAGCTTACTGAATTCGGGGTACGCTGAAGCTTTCTTT
CASSLLNSGYAEAFF
>TRBJ2-7|NA|NA|14|TRBV5-6
TGTGCCAGCAGCTTGGGGACAGCTCTCTACGAGCAGTACTTC
CASSLGTALYEQYF
>TRBJ2-5|TRBD1|once|13|TRBV4-2
TGTGCCAGCAGCCACACGACAGGGGAGACCCAGTACTTC
CASSHTTGETQYF
>TRBJ1-5|TRBD1|NA|15|TRBV7-9
TGTGCCAGCAGCCGGGGACAGGGGAATAATCTGCCCCAGCATTTT
CASSRGQGNNLPQHF